These 28 T cell receptor beta chains share one sample of origin, sequenced in a study of kidney transplant recipient with SARS-CoV-2 infection. Each CDR3 protein is one row after TCRdb ran MiXCR on the reads. The sample carries roughly 230,000 distinct CDR3 sequences, more than 25% recorded once. Specimen: a blood sample, collected at baseline and on day 111 from a kidney transplant recipient. These receptors were taken from a male patient aged 30 to 39 who had COVID-19 and was a kidney transplant recipient. T cells may partly derive from the graft donor.

The rearrangement uses TRBV7-2 and TRBJ2-1; TRBD2 aligns across 8 bases. Trimming removed 3 bases from V and 7 bases from J; junction bases left unmatched: 8. This CDR3 has 15 amino acids. The V gene's germline CDR1 is SGHTA and CDR2 FQGNSA. DNA of the CDR3: TGTGCCAGCAGCTTTTTCCTGGCGGGAGGAAATGAGCAGTTCTTC. It is translated as CASSFFLAGGNEQFF.

This clonotype was recorded at least ten times. The chain recombines TRBV2 with TRBJ2-7, with a tentative D call TRBD2 (5 bases). The CDR3 sequence is 14 residues long. V was trimmed by 5 bases and J by 7 bases, leaving 18 bases between them. Germline V gives CDR1 SNHLY, CDR2 FYNNEI. The CDR3: CASSTSSTPGEQYF. The CDR3 bases are TGTGCCAGCAGTACGAGCAGCACCCCGGGGGAGCAGTACTTC.

This clonotype occurred many times. The rearrangement uses TRBV5-6 and TRBJ1-2; D remains ambiguous. Germline CDR1 SGHDT, CDR2 YYEEEE. Trimming cost V 7 bases and J 4 bases, with 23 bases left between them. This CDR3 region has 16 residues. CDR3 coding DNA: TGTGCCAGCTTCATTAACAATAGTCGAAAGACCTATGGCTACACCTTC. Amino acids: CASFINNSRKTYGYTF.

In the case of this clonotype: A read error may be the cause here, since a much bigger clone is one base away. This chain uses TRBV7-8 with TRBJ1-6; D unclear. CDR3 length: 14 amino acids. CDR1 SGHVS and CDR2 FQNEAQ come from the germline V gene. V dropped 5 bases and J dropped 10 bases, with 15 bases sitting between them. In DNA form, the CDR3 reads TGTGCCAGCAGCCCGACGGACGGGCAATCACCCCTCCACTTT. Protein: CASSPTDGQSPLHF.

This clonotype came up many times. The chain couples TRBV4-1 to TRBJ2-1; TRBD2 might be the D (7 bases). The CDR3 is 16 amino acids. Trimming took 4 bases from V and 2 from J, leaving 15 bases between them. Germline V gene lookup returns CDR1 MGHRA and CDR2 YSYEKL. CDR3: CASSPQGGVAYNEQFF. The CDR3 nucleotides are TGCGCCAGCAGCCCCCAAGGGGGGGTTGCCTACAATGAGCAGTTCTTC.

Concerning this clonotype itself: A much larger clone sits a single nucleotide away, making a read error possible. The chain joins TRBV2 to TRBJ2-7, with 9 bases lining up with TRBD1. In germline, CDR1 is SNHLY, CDR2 FYNNEI. CDR3 length: 13 residues. In nucleotides, the CDR3 is TGTACCAGCACCCTGGGACAGGGAAGCGAGCAGTACTTC. Amino acid sequence: CTSTLGQGSEQYF.

With respect to this clonotype: This may stem from a read error, because a much larger clone lies one nucleotide away. The J gene is TRBJ1-2, the V gene TRBV6-8; no definite D call. There are 17 residues in the CDR3. CDR1 is MNHGY, CDR2 SAAAGT, per germline. Trimming cost V 8 bases and J 4 bases, with 26 bases left between them. As DNA, the CDR3 is TGTGCCAGCGGTCAGCGTAAACGCTCTAGAAAGACCTATGGCTACACCTTC. Protein: CASGQRKRSRKTYGYTF.

In this sample, this clonotype turned up many times. The chain has TRBV14 and TRBJ1-1, with D tentatively TRBD1 (6 bases). This CDR3 contains 11 residues. Germline V gives CDR1 SGHDN, CDR2 FVKESK. With 8 bases removed from V and 4 bases from J, the gap between germline ends came to 8 bases. CDR3 amino acids: CASSGATEAFF. The CDR3, as DNA: TGTGCCAGCTCAGGGGCCACTGAAGCTTTCTTT.

Concerning this clonotype: A much more abundant neighbour one base away suggests this may be a read error. The rearrangement joins TRBV25-1 to TRBJ1-3; a possible D gene is TRBD1 (5 bases). Germline values: CDR1 MGHDK, CDR2 SYGVNS. Between the trimmed V and J ends, which lost 5 bases and 2 bases, there was a span of 16 bases. CDR3 length: 16 amino acids. The chain's CDR3 is CASSPWGGIPGNTIYF. In DNA, the CDR3 is TGTGCCAGCAGTCCCTGGGGGGGGATTCCTGGAAACACCATATATTTT.

The chain is built from TRBV30 and TRBJ2-3, with TRBD2 identical over 8 bases. The CDR3 is made up of 12 amino acids. Per germline, CDR1 GTSNPN and CDR2 SVGIG (reference sequence). After removal of 0 bases from V and 14 bases from J, the junction contained 7 bases not matched to a gene. CDR3: CAWSVGGGLSYF. Here the CDR3 DNA reads TGTGCCTGGAGTGTAGGCGGGGGGCTCTCGTATTTT.

This clonotype was observed at least ten times. The chain couples TRBV7-3 to TRBJ2-5; D may correspond to TRBD1 or TRBD2 (7 bases each). Germline CDR1 SGHTA, CDR2 FQGTGA. This CDR3 has 17 residues. Trimming stripped 4 bases from V and 2 bases from J, with 20 bases between. This CDR3 is CASSSGGRAGQQETQYF. The DNA of the CDR3 is TGTGCCAGCAGCTCAGGGGGAAGAGCGGGGCAACAAGAGACCCAGTACTTC. The entire variable domain, with the rest obtained from reference TRBV7-3 and TRBJ2-5, is as follows: GAGVSQTPSNKVTEKGKYVELRCDPISGHTALYWYRQSLGQGPEFLIYFQGTGAADDSGLPNDRFFAVRPEGSVSTLKIQRTERGDSAVYLCASSSGGRAGQQETQYFGPGTRLLVL.

A note on this clonotype: A single base separates this from a much larger clone, so it may be a read error. The CDR3 does not close with the conserved phenylalanine or tryptophan, likely indicating a read error. This sequence joins TRBV27 and TRBJ2-7, with a weak D call TRBD1 (5 bases). V was cut by 6 bases and J by 6 bases, with 15 bases left in between. There are 13 residues in the CDR3. Germline V gives CDR1 MNHEY, CDR2 SMNVEV (reference sequence). The CDR3 protein is CASRGPLRLEQYI. The CDR3 DNA sequence: TGTGCCAGCAGGGGGCCCTTGCGACTCGAGCAGTACATC.

This clonotype was seen at least ten times. The gene calls are TRBV9 and TRBJ2-3; D gene ambiguous. This CDR3 has 12 amino acids. V was trimmed by 1 base and J by 4 bases, leaving 4 bases between them. Germline V gene data show CDR1 as SGDLS and CDR2 as YYNGEE. The CDR3 spells CASSVMADTQYF. In DNA form, the CDR3 reads TGTGCCAGCAGCGTAATGGCAGATACGCAGTATTTT.

This clonotype was observed at least ten times. The chain is built from TRBV28 and TRBJ1-1; no definite D call. Germline V CDR1 and CDR2: MDHEN, SYDVKM. The CDR3 runs to 12 residues. The V gene lost 4 bases and the J gene lost 5 bases, with 8 bases spanning the gap. CDR3 coding DNA: TGTGCCAGCAGTTCAGGCGCTACTGAAGCTTTCTTT. This encodes CASSSGATEAFF.

The rearrangement joins TRBV4-2 to TRBJ1-2, with 8 bases that match TRBD1. The CDR3 covers 17 residues. Per the germline V gene, CDR1 is LGHNA and CDR2 is YNFKEQ. With V trimmed by 3 bases and J by 8 bases, 17 bases remained unmatched. The chain's CDR3 is CASSQPGQARLTGGYTF. In DNA form, the CDR3 reads TGTGCCAGCAGCCAGCCGGGACAGGCTAGGCTTACGGGCGGCTACACCTTC.

With respect to this clonotype: A much bigger clone sits one base away, suggesting this may be a read error. This chain links TRBV9 with TRBJ1-6; TRBD1 matches 8 bases. The CDR3 extends over 10 amino acids. V lost 6 bases, J lost 13 bases, and 0 bases stayed unmatched. Germline assignment: CDR1 SGDLS and CDR2 YYNGEE. The CDR3 sequence is CASNRGPLHF. The CDR3, as DNA: TGTGCCAGCAACAGGGGGCCCCTCCACTTT.

This clonotype was counted many times. The chain links TRBV29-1 to TRBJ2-1; D might be TRBD2 (6 bases). The CDR3 has 10 residues. From germline, CDR1 is SQVTM and CDR2 ANQGSEA. V gave up 4 bases and J gave up 8 bases, with 6 bases separating them. The DNA for the CDR3 is TGCAGCGTTGGGGAGGATGAGCAGTTCTTC. Protein sequence: CSVGEDEQFF.

Note on this clonotype: A read error may explain this, as a much larger clone is one base away. The V call is TRBV3-1, the J call TRBJ1-2; the D is unclear. Germline lookup yields CDR1 LGHDT and CDR2 YNNKEL (reference sequence). This CDR3 has 17 amino acids. The CDR3 loop is CASSPSTTLRKTYGYAF. CDR3 nucleotide sequence: TGTGCCAGCAGCCCTAGTACCACCCTTCGAAAGACCTATGGCTACGCCTTC.

This clonotype was detected many times. This chain connects TRBV5-1 to TRBJ2-7; tentatively, D is TRBD2 (6 bases). Deletions cut 1 base from V and 7 bases from J, with 18 bases between. CDR1 and CDR2 from the germline V gene are SGHRS and YFSETQ. This CDR3 comprises 15 residues. The CDR3, as DNA: TGCGCCAGCAGCTTGTACGGGGGAGTAGGGGAAGAGCAGTACTTC. Encoded protein: CASSLYGGVGEEQYF.

This clonotype has at least ten counts. The chain joins TRBV7-9 to TRBJ2-2; D might be TRBD2 (5 bases). The ends were cut back, 3 bases at V and 4 bases at J, with 15 bases in the middle. The CDR3 extends over 16 amino acids. Germline values: CDR1 SEHNR, CDR2 FQNEAQ (reference sequence). In nucleotides, the CDR3 is TGTGCCAGCAGCTTTTTGTATAGCGCGGGCACCGGGGAGCTGTTTTTT. Translating gives CASSFLYSAGTGELFF.

This clonotype was picked up many times. This sequence joins TRBV30 and TRBJ2-6; TRBD1 agrees at 11 bases. Germline CDR1 GTSNPN, CDR2 SVGIG (reference sequence). The CDR3 is 17 amino acids. With V trimmed by 4 bases and J by 1 base, 6 bases remained unmatched. Here the CDR3 reads CAWTKGTGGSGANVLTF. The DNA of the CDR3 is TGTGCCTGGACGAAGGGGACAGGGGGTTCTGGGGCCAACGTCCTGACTTTC.

As to this clonotype: Just one base apart from a much larger clone, this may be a read error. The chain links TRBV27 to TRBJ1-5, with D unclear. The CDR3 covers 14 residues. CDR1 is MNHEY, CDR2 SMNVEV, per germline (reference sequence). The CDR3 coding sequence is TGTGCCAGCTCGGGGAACTATCTCAATCAGCCCCGGCATTTT. Its translation is CASSGNYLNQPRHF.

This clonotype was observed a few times. The gene calls are TRBV16 and TRBJ1-2; no definite D call. The V end was cut by 3 bases, the J end by 4 bases, with 21 bases between. The CDR3 contains 17 residues. CDR1 and CDR2 from the germline V gene are KGHSY and FQNENV. In DNA form, the CDR3 reads TGTGCCAGCAGCCAGCGCTGGGTCGTTAGAAAGACCTATGGCTACACCTTC. Translation: CASSQRWVVRKTYGYTF.

J is TRBJ1-2 and V is TRBV23-1, with D unresolved. TRBV23-1 belongs to the ORF category, with a function that is uncertain. The CDR3 runs to 17 residues. Trimming shortened V by 5 bases and J by 4 bases, and 23 bases separated the two germline ends. The CDR3 DNA reads TGCGCCAGCAGTTTAGAGATGCTACGCAGAAAGACCTATGGCTACACCTTC. Its protein is CASSLEMLRRKTYGYTF.

This clonotype was recorded many times. This sequence joins TRBV11-3 and TRBJ2-1; tentative D call: TRBD1 (6 bases). CDR3 length: 14 amino acids. CDR1 and CDR2 (germline): SGHNT, YENEEA. Trimming pared 4 bases from V and 6 bases from J, leaving 13 bases between. CDR3 residues: CASSSSGTTNEQFF. DNA for the CDR3: TGTGCCAGCAGCTCATCCGGGACAACCAATGAGCAGTTCTTC.

This clonotype was observed a few times. This sequence joins TRBV5-4 and TRBJ1-2; no reliable D call. CDR1 SGHNT and CDR2 YYREEE come from the germline V gene (reference sequence). CDR3 length: 16 amino acids. Between the trimmed V and J ends, which lost 7 bases and 4 bases, there was a span of 23 bases. Here the CDR3 DNA reads TGTGCCAGCGGATTGTTCGTACCAGGAAAGACCTATGGCTACACCTTC. Amino acids: CASGLFVPGKTYGYTF. The full variable domain, its missing parts supplied by reference TRBV5-4 and TRBJ1-2, is ETGVTQSPTHLIKTRGQQVTLRCSSQSGHNTVSWYQQALGQGPQFIFQYYREEENGRGNFPPRFSGLQFPNYSSELNVNALELDDSALYLCASGLFVPGKTYGYTFGSGTRLTVV.

The chain links TRBV6-4 to TRBJ1-2; D not certain. This CDR3 contains 17 residues. The germline V and J ends were trimmed by 5 bases and 4 bases, with 23 bases remaining between them. Germline V CDR1 and CDR2: MRHNA, SNTAGT. CDR3 in amino acids: CASSPLRSHGKTYGYTF. The CDR3 DNA follows: TGTGCCAGCAGTCCTCTTCGCTCACACGGAAAGACCTATGGCTACACCTTC.

For this clonotype: This could be a read error, since a much larger clone is one nucleotide away. The chain combines TRBV4-1 with TRBJ1-6, with 9 positions matching TRBD1. Germline V gene sequence: CDR1 MGHRA, CDR2 YSYEKL. The CDR3 extends over 15 amino acids. CDR3 amino acids: CAGSRQGGYNSPLHF. CDR3 coding DNA: TGCGCCGGCAGCCGACAGGGGGGGTATAATTCACCCCTCCACTTT.